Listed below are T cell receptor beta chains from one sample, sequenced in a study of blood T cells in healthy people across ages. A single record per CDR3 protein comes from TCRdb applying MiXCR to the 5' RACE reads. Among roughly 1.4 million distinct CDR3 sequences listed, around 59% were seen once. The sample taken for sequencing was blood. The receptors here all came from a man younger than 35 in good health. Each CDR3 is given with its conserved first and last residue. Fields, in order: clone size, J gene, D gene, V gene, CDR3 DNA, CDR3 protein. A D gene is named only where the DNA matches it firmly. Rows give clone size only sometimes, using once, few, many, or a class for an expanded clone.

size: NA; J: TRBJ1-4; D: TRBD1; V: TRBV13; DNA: TGTGCCAGCAGCTCAGGGGGCCCATCTAATGAAAAACTGTTTTTT; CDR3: CASSSGGPSNEKLFF
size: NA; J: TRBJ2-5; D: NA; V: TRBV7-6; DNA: TGTGCCAGCAGCTTAGATGTCGGGGGCAGGGAGACCCAGTACTTC; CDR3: CASSLDVGGRETQYF
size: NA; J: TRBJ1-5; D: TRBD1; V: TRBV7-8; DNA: TGTGCCAGCAGTCAGAGGGCAGGGGGCAGGCAGCCCCAGCATTTT; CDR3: CASSQRAGGRQPQHF
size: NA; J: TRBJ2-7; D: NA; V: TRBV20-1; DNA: TGCAGTGCTAGGGGGAGCGCGGCGTACGAGCAGTACTTC; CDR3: CSARGSAAYEQYF
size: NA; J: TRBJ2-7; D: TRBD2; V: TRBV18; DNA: TGTGCCAGCTCAACCCGGACTAGCGGGAGCCCCTACGAGCAGTACTTC; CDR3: CASSTRTSGSPYEQYF
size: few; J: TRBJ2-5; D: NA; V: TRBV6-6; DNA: TGTGCCAGCAGTTACTTTCAAGAGACCCAGTACTTC; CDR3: CASSYFQETQYF
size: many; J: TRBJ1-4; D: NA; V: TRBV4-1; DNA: TGCGCCAGCAGTTTTCAGGCGGGATATACTAATGAAAAACTGTTTTTT; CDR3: CASSFQAGYTNEKLFF
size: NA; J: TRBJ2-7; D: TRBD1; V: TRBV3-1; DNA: TGTGCCAGCAGCCAACAACTCAACAGGGGCGAGCAGTACTTC; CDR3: CASSQQLNRGEQYF
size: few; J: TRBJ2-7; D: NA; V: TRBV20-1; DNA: TGCAGTGCTCCTTACCCGGGTCCCTCCTACGAGCAGTACTTC; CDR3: CSAPYPGPSYEQYF
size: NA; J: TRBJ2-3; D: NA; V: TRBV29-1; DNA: TGCAGCGTCCGGGCCGGGACACAAGGCACAGATACGCAGTATTTT; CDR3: CSVRAGTQGTDTQYF
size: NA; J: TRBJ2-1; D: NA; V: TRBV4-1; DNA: TGCGCCAGCAGCGGAGGGATTAATGAGCAGTTCTTC; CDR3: CASSGGINEQFF
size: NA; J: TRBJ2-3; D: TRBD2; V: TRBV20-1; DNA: TGCAGTGCTAGAGACGTAGCGGGAGGGGATACGCAGTATTTT; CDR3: CSARDVAGGDTQYF
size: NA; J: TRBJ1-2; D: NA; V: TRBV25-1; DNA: TGTGCCAGCAGTGATAGTAGTAACTATGGCTACACCTTC; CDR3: CASSDSSNYGYTF
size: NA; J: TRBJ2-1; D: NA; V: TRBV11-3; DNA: TGTGCCAGCAGCTTTCTAGGGAGGAGTGAGCAGTTCTTC; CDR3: CASSFLGRSEQFF
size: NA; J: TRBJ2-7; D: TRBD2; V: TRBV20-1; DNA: TGCAGTGCTAGAGGGACTAGCGGGAACGAGCAGTACTTC; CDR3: CSARGTSGNEQYF
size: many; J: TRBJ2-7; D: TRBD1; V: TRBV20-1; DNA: TGCAGTGCTCGCCGGGACAGGGACTTTTACGAGCAGTACTTC; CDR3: CSARRDRDFYEQYF
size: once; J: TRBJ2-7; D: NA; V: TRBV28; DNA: TGTGCCAGCAGTTTAAAACGGCAGGGGTCGTACGAGCAGTACTTC; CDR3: CASSLKRQGSYEQYF
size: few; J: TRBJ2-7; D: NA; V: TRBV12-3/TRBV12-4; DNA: TGTGCCAGCAGTTTTATTGCGGCGCTGAGGGATTCCAACGAGCAGTACTTC; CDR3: CASSFIAALRDSNEQYF
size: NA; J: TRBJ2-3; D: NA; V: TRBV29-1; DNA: TGCAGCCCCCGGGGTCTTAGCGAGAGCACAGATACGCAGTATTTT; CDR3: CSPRGLSESTDTQYF
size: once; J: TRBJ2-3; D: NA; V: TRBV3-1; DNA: TGTGCCAGCAGCCAAAGGGGGGGGGCGGTGGATACGCAGTATTTT; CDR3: CASSQRGGAVDTQYF
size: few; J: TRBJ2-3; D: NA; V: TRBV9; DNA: TGTGCCAGCAGCGTATCGCAGGGCTACACAGATACGCAGTATTTT; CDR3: CASSVSQGYTDTQYF
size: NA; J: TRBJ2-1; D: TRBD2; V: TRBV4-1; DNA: TGCGCCAGCACCCTCTTTGGGCTAGCGGGAGAGTACAATGAGCAGTTCTTC; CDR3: CASTLFGLAGEYNEQFF
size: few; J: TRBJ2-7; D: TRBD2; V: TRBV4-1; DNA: TGCGCCAGCAGCCACCCGGCGGGAGGCATCTACGAGCAGTACTTC; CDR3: CASSHPAGGIYEQYF
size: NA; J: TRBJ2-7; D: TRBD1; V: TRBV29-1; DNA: TGCAGCGTTTGGGACAGGGCCTGCGAGCAGTACTTC; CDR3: CSVWDRACEQYF
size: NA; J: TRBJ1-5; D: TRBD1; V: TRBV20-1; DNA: TGCAGTGCTAGAGCCCCCAGGGGGGACAATCAGCCCCAGCATTTT; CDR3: CSARAPRGDNQPQHF
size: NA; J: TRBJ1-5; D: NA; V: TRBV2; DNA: TGTGCCAGCAGTGAGGGGAACCCGCCCCAGCATTTT; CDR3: CASSEGNPPQHF
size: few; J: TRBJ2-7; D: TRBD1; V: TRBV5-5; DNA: TGTGCCAGCAGCGCCCGACAGGGGTACTACGAGCAGTACTTC; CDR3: CASSARQGYYEQYF
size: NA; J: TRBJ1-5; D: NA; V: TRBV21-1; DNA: TGTGCCAGCAGCCGGACAGGATTTAATCAGCCCCAGCATTTT; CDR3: CASSRTGFNQPQHF
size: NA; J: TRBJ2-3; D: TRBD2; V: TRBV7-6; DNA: TGTGCCAGCAGCTTAGCGGGAGGGCCTGTTCACACAGATACGCAGTATTTT; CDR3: CASSLAGGPVHTDTQYF
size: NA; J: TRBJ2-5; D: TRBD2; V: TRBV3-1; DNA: TGTGCCAGCAACACACCGGGACTAGCGGACCAAGAGACCCAGTACTTC; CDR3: CASNTPGLADQETQYF
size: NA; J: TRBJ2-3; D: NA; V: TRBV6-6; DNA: TGTGCCACAGAGTCCCCCACAGATACGCAGTATTTT; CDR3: CATESPTDTQYF
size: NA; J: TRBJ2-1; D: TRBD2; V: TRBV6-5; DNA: TGTGCCAGCAGTTATGCGGGAGGGCCGGGTGAGCAGTTCTTC; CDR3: CASSYAGGPGEQFF